This TCR beta chain was sequenced in a study of liver allograft versus peripheral blood T cells. Study information: Comparative analysis was performed on T cell receptor repertoires from transplanted livers and from recipients' peripheral blood.

Within the sample, this clonotype is medium-sized (0.01 to 0.1%). Its antigen is currently unknown. Study-wide results and limits: Repertoires found inside liver allografts reportedly differed from T cell receptor repertoires in peripheral blood.

This CDR3 comprises 15 residues. Trimming pared 0 bases from V and 5 bases from J, leaving 10 bases between. Germline CDR1 and CDR2: MDHEN and SYDVKM. TCRdb reprocessed the reads with MiXCR, giving one entry per CDR3 protein. This table holds approximately 9,000 distinct CDR3 sequences, 15% found once. This TCR was recovered from a human patient who had a liver transplant. Some T cells may originate from the graft donor. The J gene is TRBJ2-2, the V gene TRBV28; D is undetermined. CDR3 amino acids: CASSLWGLETGELFF. CDR3 DNA sequence: TGTGCCAGCAGTTTATGGGGGTTGGAGACCGGGGAGCTGTTTTTT.